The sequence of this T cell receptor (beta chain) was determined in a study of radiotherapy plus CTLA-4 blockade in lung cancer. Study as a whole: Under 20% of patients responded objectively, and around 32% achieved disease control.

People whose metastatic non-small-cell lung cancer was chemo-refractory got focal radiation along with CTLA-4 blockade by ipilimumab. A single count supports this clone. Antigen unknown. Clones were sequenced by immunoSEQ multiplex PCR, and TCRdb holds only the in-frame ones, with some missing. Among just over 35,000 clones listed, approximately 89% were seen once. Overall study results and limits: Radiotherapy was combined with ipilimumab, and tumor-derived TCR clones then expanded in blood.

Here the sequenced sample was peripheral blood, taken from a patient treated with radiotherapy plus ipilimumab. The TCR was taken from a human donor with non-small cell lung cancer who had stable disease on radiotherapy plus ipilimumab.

CDR3 amino acids: CAWSLRGGPGTDTQYF. The DNA of the CDR3 is TGTGCCTGGAGTCTCAGGGGAGGGCCGGGCACAGATACGCAGTATTTT. J is TRBJ2-3 and V is TRBV30, with TRBD2 as a possible D gene (7 bases). The V and J ends lost 2 bases and 1 base respectively, with 16 bases between them. Germline lookup yields CDR1 GTSNPN and CDR2 SVGIG (reference sequence). CDR3 length: 16 residues.